Detailed here is one T cell receptor beta chain. Its cognate antigen is unknown. V lost 1 base and J 6 bases, leaving 13 bases between the germline ends. The CDR3 consists of 15 residues. Germline CDR1 SGHVS, CDR2 FQNEAQ. This specimen belongs to a study of T cell responses to AZD1222 COVID-19 vaccine. Overall study results and limits: Compared with day 0, the breadth and depth of the Spike-specific TCR repertoire rose significantly after two doses of AZD1222.

Sequencing used immunoSEQ multiplex PCR; TCRdb keeps in-frame clones, though not all of them. The data show over 130,000 clones, under 95% seen once. The chain has TRBV7-8 and TRBJ1-5, with D uncertain. This TCR was recovered from an adult who received the AZD1222 COVID-19 vaccine. The sample was peripheral blood, taken 28 days after the second AZD1222 dose. DNA of the CDR3: TGTGCCAGCAGCTTAGATTGGACTTCCGCTCAGCCCCAGCATTTT. This codes for CASSLDWTSAQPQHF.